This T cell receptor (beta chain) originates from a study of cytomegalovirus exposure and HLA in healthy donors. Study outcomes and limitations: In a later analysis, compared with equally common non-associated chains, HLA-associated beta chains were more expanded.

This clone appeared once. What it recognizes is unknown. This CDR3 is 16 amino acids long. Germline V CDR1 and CDR2: SGHDN, FVKESK. The germline V and J ends were trimmed by 0 bases and 1 base, with 12 bases remaining between them. Amplification used 60 Vbeta primers and 13 Jbeta primers. Assay: immunoSEQ multiplex PCR; the TCRdb copy retains only in-frame clones and omits some. Of about 160,000 clones in the sample, 70% to 80% are singletons; the top ten hold under 2%. The clonotype originates from a man aged 35-49 years in good health and CMV-seronegative. This chain connects TRBV14 to TRBJ2-5, with D possibly matching TRBD2 (6 bases). The sample taken for sequencing was PBMCs. This CDR3 reads CASSQERRDIQETQYF. The CDR3 coding sequence is TGTGCCAGCAGCCAAGAAAGGAGGGATATCCAAGAGACCCAGTACTTC.